This TCR beta chain emerged from a study of T-cell reconstitution after alpha-beta-depleted transplantation in children (dated by TCRdb to 2016 to 2017). With regard to the full study: T-cell immune reconstitution after TCRalphabeta/CD19-depleted allogeneic hematopoietic cell transplantation in children was quantitatively tracked in the study by means of TCR repertoire profiling. What the work shows at the level of the full study, not this receptor alone: The apparently early alphabetaT-cell count recovery about two months after transplant was reportedly dependent on only several hundred rapidly expanded clones derived from non-depleted graft cells. Hyperexpanded clone frequencies declined over subsequent months; after one year, T-cell counts and TCRbeta diversity were mostly attributed to newly produced T cells. The high TCRbeta diversity at day 60 in some patients was ascribed to recipient T cells and intrathymic progenitors that had survived conditioning.

This clonotype appeared a few times. Its antigen is not yet known. No base quality values were provided; no much bigger clone lies one nucleotide off. Reading from cysteine to phenylalanine, the CDR3 counts 16 amino acids. The CDR3 DNA has 48 bases and is translated from base 1. V is cut by 5 bases and J by 1 base, and the space between the germline ends is 17 bases. The germline V gene encodes CDR1 ENHRY and CDR2 SYGVKD. The library came from PCR. TCRdb shows the sequencer as Illumina HiSeq 2500. TCR libraries were prepared with molecular barcoding, using unique molecular identifiers to normalize TCRbeta repertoire quantification. TCRdb reanalyzed the raw reads on its own, using fastp at Q25 for trimming and MiXCR for clone calling, and kept in-frame beta chains. Each record represents a unique CDR3 protein, reported with the most common genes and DNA among its rows. The sample table holds about 600,000 distinct CDR3 sequences, of which 13% were seen once. 2.2% of the sample rests with the top ten.

This specimen's treatment or condition label, interpreted: allogeneic hematopoietic cell transplantation with graft depleted of TCRalphabeta T cells and CD19 B cells. The transplant recipients were children given TCRalphabeta/CD19-depleted allogeneic hematopoietic cell grafts. This receptor chain uses TRBV10-3 and TRBJ2-5; D gene: possibly TRBD1, on 6 matching bases. Sequencing used PBMCs, mostly from graft donor cells, obtained 360 days after TCRalphabeta/CD19-depleted stem cell transplant. The origin of this receptor is a male patient between 5 and 17 years old who had a stem cell transplant for acute myeloid leukemia, so the T cells may come from the graft donor. The DNA reads as follows: TGTGCCATCAGTAAGGCGGATAGGGGGAGCCAAGAGACCCAGTACTTC. This is translated as CAISKADRGSQETQYF.